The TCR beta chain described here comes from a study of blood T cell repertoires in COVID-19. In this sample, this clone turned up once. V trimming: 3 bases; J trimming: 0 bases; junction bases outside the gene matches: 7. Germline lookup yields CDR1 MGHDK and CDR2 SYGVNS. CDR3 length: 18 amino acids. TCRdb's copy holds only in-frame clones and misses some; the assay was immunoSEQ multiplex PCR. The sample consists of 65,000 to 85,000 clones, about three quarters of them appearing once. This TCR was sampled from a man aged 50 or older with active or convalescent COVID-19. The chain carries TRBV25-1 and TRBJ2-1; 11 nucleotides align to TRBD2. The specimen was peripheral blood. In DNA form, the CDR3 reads TGTGCCAGCAGTGACCTCCTAGCGGGGGGTTCCTCCTACAATGAGCAGTTCTTC. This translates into CASSDLLAGGSSYNEQFF. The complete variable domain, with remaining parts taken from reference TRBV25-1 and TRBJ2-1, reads EADIYQTPRYLVIGTGKKITLECSQTMGHDKMYWYQQDPGMELHLIHYSYGVNSTEKGDLSSESTVSRIRTEHFPLTLESARPSHTSQYLCASSDLLAGGSSYNEQFFGPGTRLTVL.